This T cell receptor (beta chain) was recovered during a study of T cell responses to AZD1222 COVID-19 vaccine. Overall study findings and caveats: The peak T cell response came first, and repertoires were sampled only after it. Receipt of two AZD1222 doses was followed by a rise in Spike-specific TCR breadth and depth. The study identified only six AZD1222 recipients as seropositive at baseline.

TCRdb's copy holds only in-frame clones and misses some; the assay was immunoSEQ multiplex PCR. This table has over 150,000 clones, around 85% appearing once. A word on this clone: Its specificity is unknown.

The CDR3 is 18 amino acids. V was clipped by 1 base and J by 3 bases; unmatched bases: 14. Germline V lookup: CDR1 SGHDT, CDR2 YYEEEE. The sample in question was peripheral blood, obtained on day 0 of MenACWY control vaccination. This rearrangement joins TRBV5-6 to TRBJ1-1, with TRBD1 identical over 8 bases. This sequence originates from an adult in good health. CDR3 coding DNA: TGTGCCAGCAGCTTGTGGCCAGGGGGCCTGGCGGTCTACACTGAAGCTTTCTTT. The encoded protein is CASSLWPGGLAVYTEAFF.